The entry below gives a single TCR beta chain sequence along with its context. Its cognate antigen is unknown. The data belong to a study of T-cell memory formation after mild COVID-19. Study overall: Largely donor-specific TCR clusters were found.

Regarding the study as a whole: A subset of responding clones appeared in pre-infection memory, suggesting cross-reactive memory joined. What remained unconfirmed was the SARS-CoV-2 specificity of second-wave clones peaking on day 37. A second wave expanding day 15 to 37 was CD4+-biased; contracting clones were balanced.

From the 5' RACE reads, TCRdb called clonotypes with MiXCR, one entry per CDR3 protein. The sample records roughly 250,000 distinct CDR3 sequences, around 15% being singletons. The V end lost 4 bases, the J end lost 4 bases, and 10 bases lay between the germline ends. The CDR3 is 13 amino acids. CDR1 and CDR2 (germline): MNHEY, SVGAGI. The chain combines TRBV6-5 with TRBJ2-5; the D is unclear. This receptor was identified in a man aged 18-30 years who had mild COVID-19 (a few samples of this study predate the infection). Cell type and time point are not known. The specimen sequenced was PBMCs or a T cell subset sorted from them (not recorded which). CDR3 sequence reads: CASSWMSGETQYF. CDR3 sequence (DNA): TGTGCCAGCAGTTGGATGTCGGGAGAGACCCAGTACTTC.